A selection of T cell receptor beta chains follows, all from one sample in a study of shared clonotypes between healthy human individuals. The assay was immunoSEQ multiplex PCR, and TCRdb's table has in-frame clones only and misses some. The sample carries about 2 million clones, 85% to 95% recorded once. The specimen sequenced was naive CD8+ T cells sorted from blood. These receptors were taken from a man aged 18 to 30 in good health. The CDR3 runs from the conserved cysteine through the conserved F or W. Not every row has a clone size; where given, it reads once, few, many or a size class.

v_call: TRBV7-9
clone_size: .
j_call: TRBJ1-2
cdr3_aa: CASSLLADRGNYGYTF

v_call: TRBV6-5
clone_size: .
j_call: TRBJ2-7
cdr3_aa: CASNYRGPAYEQYF

v_call: TRBV11-2
clone_size: .
j_call: TRBJ2-7
cdr3_aa: CASSSIPSGGPSSYEQYF

v_call: TRBV10-2
clone_size: few
j_call: TRBJ1-2
cdr3_aa: CASSEGDGYTF

v_call: TRBV5-1
clone_size: .
j_call: TRBJ2-3
cdr3_aa: CASSLALSGRDTQYF

v_call: TRBV4-1
clone_size: .
j_call: TRBJ2-7
cdr3_aa: CASSPGRSTYEQYF

v_call: TRBV7-2
clone_size: .
j_call: TRBJ2-3
cdr3_aa: CASSLAASGTDTQYF

v_call: TRBV25-1
clone_size: .
j_call: TRBJ2-1
cdr3_aa: CASSEFLAGDRNEQFF

v_call: TRBV30
clone_size: once
j_call: TRBJ1-5
cdr3_aa: CAWSVRGTGQPQHF

v_call: TRBV4-1
clone_size: once
j_call: TRBJ1-5
cdr3_aa: CASSQRGTDGSQPQHF

v_call: TRBV28
clone_size: .
j_call: TRBJ2-2
cdr3_aa: CASSPPGELFF

v_call: TRBV18
clone_size: .
j_call: TRBJ1-2
cdr3_aa: CASSPRQVGYTF

v_call: TRBV6-1
clone_size: .
j_call: TRBJ2-3
cdr3_aa: CASREQPDTQYF

v_call: TRBV9
clone_size: .
j_call: TRBJ2-6
cdr3_aa: CASSVEQGSSTGANVLTF

v_call: TRBV7-9
clone_size: .
j_call: TRBJ2-3
cdr3_aa: CASSLFPSKHGSDTQYF

v_call: TRBV7-9
clone_size: .
j_call: TRBJ2-3
cdr3_aa: CASSLGQGGTDTQYF

v_call: TRBV6-5
clone_size: .
j_call: TRBJ2-7
cdr3_aa: CASSYRGLGEQYF

v_call: TRBV27
clone_size: once
j_call: TRBJ2-3
cdr3_aa: CASSFSGADTQYF

v_call: TRBV12-5
clone_size: .
j_call: TRBJ1-1
cdr3_aa: CASGSPPRDRGTEAFF

v_call: TRBV27
clone_size: once
j_call: TRBJ2-1
cdr3_aa: CASSSLAGGPNEQFF

v_call: TRBV9
clone_size: .
j_call: TRBJ2-7
cdr3_aa: CASSPGLGYEQYF

v_call: TRBV29-1
clone_size: .
j_call: TRBJ2-7
cdr3_aa: CSVLPGGDEQYF

v_call: TRBV7-8
clone_size: .
j_call: TRBJ1-3
cdr3_aa: CASSHNRQGRNTIYF

v_call: TRBV30
clone_size: .
j_call: TRBJ2-5
cdr3_aa: CAWSTPIWDRGGETQYF

v_call: TRBV6-1
clone_size: few
j_call: TRBJ1-2
cdr3_aa: CASIGGVWYGYTF

v_call: TRBV28
clone_size: .
j_call: TRBJ1-6
cdr3_aa: CASSRDSYNSPLHF

v_call: TRBV28
clone_size: .
j_call: TRBJ1-1
cdr3_aa: CASKQDLNTEAFF

v_call: TRBV6-5
clone_size: .
j_call: TRBJ2-7
cdr3_aa: CASSSRREYEQYF

v_call: TRBV20-1
clone_size: .
j_call: TRBJ2-3
cdr3_aa: CSNPRPDTQYF

v_call: TRBV19
clone_size: .
j_call: TRBJ2-7
cdr3_aa: CASSIPQGGLIEQYF

v_call: TRBV6-1
clone_size: .
j_call: TRBJ1-4
cdr3_aa: CASSDVAPGVGEKLFF

v_call: TRBV25-1
clone_size: few
j_call: TRBJ1-2
cdr3_aa: CASSEYGGYTF

v_call: TRBV7-9
clone_size: .
j_call: TRBJ1-1
cdr3_aa: CASSSDGATEAFF

v_call: TRBV6-4
clone_size: once
j_call: TRBJ1-6
cdr3_aa: CASSAPGQGSGSPLHF

v_call: TRBV5-1
clone_size: .
j_call: TRBJ2-5
cdr3_aa: CASSLDAGLTSGETQYF